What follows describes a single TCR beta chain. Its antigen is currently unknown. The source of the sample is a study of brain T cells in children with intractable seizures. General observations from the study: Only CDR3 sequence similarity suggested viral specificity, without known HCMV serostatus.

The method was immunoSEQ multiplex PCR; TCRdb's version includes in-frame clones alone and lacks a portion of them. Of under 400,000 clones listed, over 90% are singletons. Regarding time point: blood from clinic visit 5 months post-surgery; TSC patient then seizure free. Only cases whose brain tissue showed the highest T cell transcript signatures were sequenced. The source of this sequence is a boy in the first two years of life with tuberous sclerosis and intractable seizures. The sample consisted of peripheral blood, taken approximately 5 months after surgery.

Here the CDR3 reads CASSQEPSSGTGELFF. The CDR3 bases are TGCGCCAGCAGCCAAGAACCCAGCTCGGGGACCGGGGAGCTGTTTTTT. V usage is TRBV4-1 and J usage is TRBJ2-2; possible D gene TRBD2, 5 bases. This CDR3 has 16 residues. Germline V gives CDR1 MGHRA, CDR2 YSYEKL. Trimming removed 0 bases from V and 5 bases from J, with 13 bases in between.